This T cell receptor beta chain stems from a study of PD-1 blockade in classical Hodgkin lymphoma. Study background: With a 2-week interval, patients received intravenous nivolumab at 3 mg/kg.

In the case of this clone: Its antigen is not identified.

Germline V gives CDR1 MNHEY, CDR2 SMNVEV (reference sequence). This CDR3 contains 12 residues. Trimming cost V 5 bases and J 15 bases, with 17 bases left between them. Assay used: immunoSEQ multiplex PCR; TCRdb lists only in-frame clones, some missing. The table lists approximately 43,000 clones, around 87% of them singletons. Study-level results: CD4+ TCR diversity rose significantly by C4D1, and CD8+ TCR diversity did not. Baseline TCR diversity was reportedly lower in newly diagnosed patients than healthy donors. Undefined causes, possibly disease activity or prior therapy, underlie the repertoire differences.

In every patient, relapse followed autologous stem cell transplantation, while exposure to brentuximab vedotin differed. This specimen consisted of peripheral blood mononuclear cells (PBMCs), obtained before the second cycle of nivolumab. The sequence came from a human donor with classical Hodgkin lymphoma. This rearrangement joins TRBV27 to TRBJ2-1; no clear D. CDR3 residues: CASSTQLGGWFF. In DNA, the CDR3 is TGTGCCAGCAGTACCCAGTTAGGTGGGTGGTTCTTC.